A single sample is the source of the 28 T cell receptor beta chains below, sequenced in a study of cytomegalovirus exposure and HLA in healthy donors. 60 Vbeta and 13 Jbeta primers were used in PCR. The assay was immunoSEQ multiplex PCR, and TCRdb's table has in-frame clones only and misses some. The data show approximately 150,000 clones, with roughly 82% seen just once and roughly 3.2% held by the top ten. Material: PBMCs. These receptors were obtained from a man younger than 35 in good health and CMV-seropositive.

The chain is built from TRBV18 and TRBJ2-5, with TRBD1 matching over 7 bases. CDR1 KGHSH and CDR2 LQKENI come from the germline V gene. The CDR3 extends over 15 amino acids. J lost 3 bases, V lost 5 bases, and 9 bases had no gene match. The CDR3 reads CASSSQTGVKETQYF. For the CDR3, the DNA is TGTGCCAGCTCATCTCAAACAGGGGTAAAAGAGACCCAGTACTTC.

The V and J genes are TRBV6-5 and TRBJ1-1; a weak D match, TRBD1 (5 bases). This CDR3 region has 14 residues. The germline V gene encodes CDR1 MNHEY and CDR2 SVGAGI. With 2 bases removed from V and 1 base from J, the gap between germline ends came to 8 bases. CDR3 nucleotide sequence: TGTGCCAGCAGTTACGAGACAGAGAACACTGAAGCTTTCTTT. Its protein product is CASSYETENTEAFF.

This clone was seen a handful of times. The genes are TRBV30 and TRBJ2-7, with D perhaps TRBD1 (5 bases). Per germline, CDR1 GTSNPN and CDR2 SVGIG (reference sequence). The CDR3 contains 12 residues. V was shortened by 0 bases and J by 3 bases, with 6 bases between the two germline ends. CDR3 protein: CAWSVDSYEQYF. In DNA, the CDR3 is TGTGCCTGGAGTGTTGACAGCTACGAGCAGTACTTC.

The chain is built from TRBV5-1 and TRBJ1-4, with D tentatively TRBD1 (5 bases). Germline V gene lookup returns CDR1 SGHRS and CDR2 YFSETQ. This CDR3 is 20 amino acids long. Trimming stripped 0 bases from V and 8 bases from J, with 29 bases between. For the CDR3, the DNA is TGCGCCAGCAGCTTGGGATCCGCTACTTGGGGCGCAAGATCTATAGAAAAACTGTTTTTT. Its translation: CASSLGSATWGARSIEKLFF.

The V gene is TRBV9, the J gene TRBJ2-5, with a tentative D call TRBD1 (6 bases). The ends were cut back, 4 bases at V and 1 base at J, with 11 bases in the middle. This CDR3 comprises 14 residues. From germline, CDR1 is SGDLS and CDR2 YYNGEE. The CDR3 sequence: CASSRDILQETQYF. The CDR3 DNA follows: TGTGCCAGCAGCAGGGACATCCTCCAAGAGACCCAGTACTTC.

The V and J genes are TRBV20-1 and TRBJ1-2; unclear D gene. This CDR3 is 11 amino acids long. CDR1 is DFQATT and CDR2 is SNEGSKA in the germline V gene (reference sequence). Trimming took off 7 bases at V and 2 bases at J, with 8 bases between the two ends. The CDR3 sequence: CSVQENYGYTF. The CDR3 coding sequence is TGCAGTGTGCAGGAAAACTATGGCTACACCTTC.

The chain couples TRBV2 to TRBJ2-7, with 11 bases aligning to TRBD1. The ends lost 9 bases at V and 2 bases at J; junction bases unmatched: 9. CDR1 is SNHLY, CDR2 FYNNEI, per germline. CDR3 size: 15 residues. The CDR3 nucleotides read TGTGCCAGGATCACCTGGGACAGGGGGACCTACGAGCAGTACTTC. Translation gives CARITWDRGTYEQYF.

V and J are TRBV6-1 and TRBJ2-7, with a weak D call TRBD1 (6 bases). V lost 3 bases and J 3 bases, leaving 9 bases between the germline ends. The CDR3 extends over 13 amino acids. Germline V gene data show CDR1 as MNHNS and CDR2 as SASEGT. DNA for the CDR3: TGTGCCAGCAGTGACAGGGGTCGCTACGAGCAGTACTTC. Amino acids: CASSDRGRYEQYF.

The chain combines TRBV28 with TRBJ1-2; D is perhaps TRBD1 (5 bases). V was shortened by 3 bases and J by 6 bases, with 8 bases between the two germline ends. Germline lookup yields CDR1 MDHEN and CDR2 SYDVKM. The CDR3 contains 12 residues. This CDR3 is CASSFQGNGYTF. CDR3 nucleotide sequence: TGTGCCAGCAGTTTTCAGGGTAATGGCTACACCTTC.

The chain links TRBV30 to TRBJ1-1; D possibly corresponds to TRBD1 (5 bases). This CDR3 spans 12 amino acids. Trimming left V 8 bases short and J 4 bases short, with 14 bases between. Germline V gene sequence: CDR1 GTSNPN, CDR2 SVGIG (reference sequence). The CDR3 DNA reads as TGTGCCCGGGGGAGGGAGAGCACTGAAGCTTTCTTT. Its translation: CARGRESTEAFF.

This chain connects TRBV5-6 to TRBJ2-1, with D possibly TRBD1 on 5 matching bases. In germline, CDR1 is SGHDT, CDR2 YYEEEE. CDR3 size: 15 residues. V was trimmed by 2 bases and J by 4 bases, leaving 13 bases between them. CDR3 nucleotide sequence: TGTGCCAGCAGCTTAAGGGGATGGCCGTACAATGAGCAGTTCTTC. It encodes CASSLRGWPYNEQFF.

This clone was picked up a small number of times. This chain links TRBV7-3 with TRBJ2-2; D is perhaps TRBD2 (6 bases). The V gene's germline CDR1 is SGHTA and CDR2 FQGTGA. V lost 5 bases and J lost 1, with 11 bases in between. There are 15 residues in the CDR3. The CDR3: CASSPGRGNTGELFF. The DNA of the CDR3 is TGTGCCAGCAGCCCCGGGCGGGGGAACACCGGGGAGCTGTTTTTT.

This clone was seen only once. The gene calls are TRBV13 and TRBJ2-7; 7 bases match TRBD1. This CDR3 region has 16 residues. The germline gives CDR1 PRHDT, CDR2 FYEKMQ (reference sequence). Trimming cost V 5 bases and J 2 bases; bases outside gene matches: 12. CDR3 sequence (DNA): TGTGCCAGCAGCCCGAACTACTCCGGGACAGCCTACGAGCAGTACTTC. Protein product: CASSPNYSGTAYEQYF.

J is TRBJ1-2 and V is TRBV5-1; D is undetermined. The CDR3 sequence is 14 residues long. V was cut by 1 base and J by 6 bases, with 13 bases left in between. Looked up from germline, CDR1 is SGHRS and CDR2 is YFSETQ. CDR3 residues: CASSLRQDRDGYTF. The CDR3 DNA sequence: TGCGCCAGCAGCTTGCGGCAGGATCGCGATGGCTACACCTTC.

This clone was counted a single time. The CDR3 protein is CASSISYNEQFF. The CDR3 nucleotides are TGTGCCAGTTCCATCTCCTACAATGAGCAGTTCTTC. The J gene is TRBJ2-1, the V gene TRBV19; no firm D call. Germline CDR1 and CDR2: LNHDA and SQIVND (reference sequence). This CDR3 spans 12 amino acids. Deletions cut 8 bases from V and 0 bases from J, with 5 bases between.

The CDR3 DNA reads TGTGCCAGCAGCCTTGACAGGGTGTCTGGTGGCTACACCTTC. It translates to CASSLDRVSGGYTF. The V gene is TRBV5-4, the J gene TRBJ1-2, with 7 bases fitting TRBD1. The CDR3 has 14 residues. Trimming removed 4 bases from V and 7 bases from J; junction bases left unmatched: 10. Germline V gives CDR1 SGHNT, CDR2 YYREEE (reference sequence).

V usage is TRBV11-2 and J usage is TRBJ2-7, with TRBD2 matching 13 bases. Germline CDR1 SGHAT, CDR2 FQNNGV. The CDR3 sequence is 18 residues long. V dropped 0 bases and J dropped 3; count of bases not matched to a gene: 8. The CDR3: CASSLERGTSGTLYEQYF. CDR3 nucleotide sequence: TGTGCCAGCAGCTTAGAGAGAGGGACTAGCGGGACCCTCTACGAGCAGTACTTC.

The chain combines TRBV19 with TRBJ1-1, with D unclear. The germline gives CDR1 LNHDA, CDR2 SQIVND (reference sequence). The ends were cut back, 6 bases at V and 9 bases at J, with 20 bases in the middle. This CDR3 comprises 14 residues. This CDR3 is CASSLGGGPTQAFF. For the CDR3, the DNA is TGTGCCAGTAGCCTCGGAGGAGGACCTACCCAAGCTTTCTTT. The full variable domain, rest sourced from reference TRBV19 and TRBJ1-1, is DGGITQSPKYLFRKEGQNVTLSCEQNLNHDAMYWYRQDPGQGLRLIYYSQIVNDFQKGDIAEGYSVSREKKESFPLTVTSAQKNPTAFYLCASSLGGGPTQAFFGQGTRLTVV.

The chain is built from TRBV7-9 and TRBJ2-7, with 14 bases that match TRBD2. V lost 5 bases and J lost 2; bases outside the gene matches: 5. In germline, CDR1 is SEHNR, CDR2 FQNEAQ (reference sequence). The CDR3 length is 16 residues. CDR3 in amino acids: CASSRGLAGDPYEQYF. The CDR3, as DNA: TGTGCCAGCAGCCGGGGACTAGCGGGAGACCCCTACGAGCAGTACTTC.

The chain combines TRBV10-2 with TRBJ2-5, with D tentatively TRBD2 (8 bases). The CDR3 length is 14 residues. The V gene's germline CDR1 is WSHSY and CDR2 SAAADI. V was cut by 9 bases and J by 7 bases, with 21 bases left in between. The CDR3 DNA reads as TGCGCCAGTACGGGGGGGGACAGTAAACCGACCCAGTACTTC. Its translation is CASTGGDSKPTQYF.

As DNA, the CDR3 is TGCGCCAGCAGCTTGATGGCAGGGAGCGGGGCGGAGCTGTTTTTT. Protein product: CASSLMAGSGAELFF. The gene calls are TRBV5-1 and TRBJ2-2; 7 bases map to TRBD2. Germline CDR1 is SGHRS and CDR2 is YFSETQ. The V segment lost 1 base and the J segment 10 bases; nucleotides outside the gene matches: 10. CDR3 length equals 15 residues.

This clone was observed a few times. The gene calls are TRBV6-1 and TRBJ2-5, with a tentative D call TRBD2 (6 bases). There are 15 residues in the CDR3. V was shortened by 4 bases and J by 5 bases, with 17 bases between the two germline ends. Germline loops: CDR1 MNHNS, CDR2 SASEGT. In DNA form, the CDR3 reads TGTGCCAGCAGTGGGCGGACGGGGGACTCGGAGACCCAGTACTTC. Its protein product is CASSGRTGDSETQYF.

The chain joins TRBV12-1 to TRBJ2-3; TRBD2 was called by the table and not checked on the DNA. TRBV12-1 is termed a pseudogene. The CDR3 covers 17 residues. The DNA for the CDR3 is TGTGCCAGCAGCTTTGGCGCCGGGGGGACGGGCACAGATACGCAGTATTTT. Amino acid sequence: CASSFGAGGTGTDTQYF.

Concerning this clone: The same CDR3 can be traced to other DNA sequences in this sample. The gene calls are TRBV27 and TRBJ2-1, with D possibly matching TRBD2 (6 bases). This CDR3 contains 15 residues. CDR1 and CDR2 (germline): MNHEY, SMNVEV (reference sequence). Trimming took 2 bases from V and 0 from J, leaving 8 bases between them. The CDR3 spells CASSLAGSSYNEQFF. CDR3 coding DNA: TGTGCCAGCAGTTTAGCGGGAAGCTCCTACAATGAGCAGTTCTTC.

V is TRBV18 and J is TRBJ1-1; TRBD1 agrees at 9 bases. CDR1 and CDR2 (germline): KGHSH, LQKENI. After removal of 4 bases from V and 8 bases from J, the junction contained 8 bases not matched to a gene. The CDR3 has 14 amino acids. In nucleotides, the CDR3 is TGTGCCAGCTCACTTGACAGGGGGGAAGGAGAAGCTTTCTTT. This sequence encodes CASSLDRGEGEAFF.

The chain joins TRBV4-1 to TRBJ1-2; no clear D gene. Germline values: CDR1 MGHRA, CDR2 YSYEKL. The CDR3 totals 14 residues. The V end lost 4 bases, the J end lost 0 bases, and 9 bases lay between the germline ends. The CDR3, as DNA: TGCGCCAGCAGCCCAATGGGAGCTAACTATGGCTACACCTTC. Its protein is CASSPMGANYGYTF.

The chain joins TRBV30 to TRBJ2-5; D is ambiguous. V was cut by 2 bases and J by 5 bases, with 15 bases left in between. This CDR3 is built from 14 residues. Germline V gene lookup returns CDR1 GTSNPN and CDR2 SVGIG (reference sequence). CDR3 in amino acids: CAWSPLPQVETQYF. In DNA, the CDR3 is TGTGCCTGGAGTCCGCTGCCACAAGTTGAGACCCAGTACTTC.

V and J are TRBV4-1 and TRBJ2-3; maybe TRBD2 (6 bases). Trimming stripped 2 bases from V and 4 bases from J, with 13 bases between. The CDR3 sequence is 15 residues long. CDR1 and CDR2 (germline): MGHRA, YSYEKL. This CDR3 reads CASSQPRERADTQYF. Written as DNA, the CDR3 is TGCGCCAGCAGCCAACCCCGGGAGCGCGCAGATACGCAGTATTTT.